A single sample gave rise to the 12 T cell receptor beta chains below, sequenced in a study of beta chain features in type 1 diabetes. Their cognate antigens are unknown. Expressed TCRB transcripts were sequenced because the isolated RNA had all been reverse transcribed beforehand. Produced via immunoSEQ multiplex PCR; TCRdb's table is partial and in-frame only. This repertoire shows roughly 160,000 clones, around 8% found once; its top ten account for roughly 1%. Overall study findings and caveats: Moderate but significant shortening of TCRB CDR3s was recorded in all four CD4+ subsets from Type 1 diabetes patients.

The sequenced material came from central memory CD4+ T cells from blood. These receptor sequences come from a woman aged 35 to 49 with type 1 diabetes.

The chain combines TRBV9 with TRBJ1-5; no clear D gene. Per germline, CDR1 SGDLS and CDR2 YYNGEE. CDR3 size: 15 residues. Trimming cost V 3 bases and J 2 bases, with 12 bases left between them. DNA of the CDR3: TGTGCCAGCAGCGAGGGTTGGGGAGGCAATCAGCCCCAGCATTTT. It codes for CASSEGWGGNQPQHF.

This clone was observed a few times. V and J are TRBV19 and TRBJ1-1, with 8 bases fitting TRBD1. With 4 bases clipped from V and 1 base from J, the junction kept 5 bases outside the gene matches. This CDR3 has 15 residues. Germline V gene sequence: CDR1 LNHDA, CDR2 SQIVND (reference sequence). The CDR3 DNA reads TGTGCCAGTAGTAGGGACAGGCTCTCGAACACTGAAGCTTTCTTT. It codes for CASSRDRLSNTEAFF.

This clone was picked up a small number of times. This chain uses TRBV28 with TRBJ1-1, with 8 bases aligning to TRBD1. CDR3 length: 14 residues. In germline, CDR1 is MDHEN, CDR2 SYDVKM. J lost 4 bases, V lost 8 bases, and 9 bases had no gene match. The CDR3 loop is CASGSQGARTEAFF. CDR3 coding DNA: TGTGCCAGCGGATCCCAGGGGGCGCGCACTGAAGCTTTCTTT.

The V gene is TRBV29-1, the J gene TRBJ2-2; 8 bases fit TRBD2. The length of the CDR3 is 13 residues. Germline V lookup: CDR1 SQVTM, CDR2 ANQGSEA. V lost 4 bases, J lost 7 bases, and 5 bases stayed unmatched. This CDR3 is CSVGVSGDGELFF. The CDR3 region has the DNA TGCAGCGTTGGCGTTAGCGGGGACGGGGAGCTGTTTTTT.

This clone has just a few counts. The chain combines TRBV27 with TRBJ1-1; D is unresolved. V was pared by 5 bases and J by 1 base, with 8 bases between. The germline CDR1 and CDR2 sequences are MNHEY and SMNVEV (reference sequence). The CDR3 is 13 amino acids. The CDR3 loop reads CASSAYRNTEAFF. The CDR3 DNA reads TGTGCCAGCAGTGCCTACAGGAACACTGAAGCTTTCTTT.

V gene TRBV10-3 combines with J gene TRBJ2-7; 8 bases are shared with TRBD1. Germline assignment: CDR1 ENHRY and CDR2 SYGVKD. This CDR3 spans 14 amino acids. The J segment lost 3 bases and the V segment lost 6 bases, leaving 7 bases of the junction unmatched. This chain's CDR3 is CAIRGTGAIYEQYF. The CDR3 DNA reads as TGTGCCATCAGGGGGACAGGTGCAATCTACGAGCAGTACTTC.

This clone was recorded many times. The CDR3 spells CASSPFRGQDEPQHF. The CDR3 region has the DNA TGTGCCAGCTCACCTTTCAGGGGGCAAGATGAGCCCCAGCATTTT. This chain links TRBV18 with TRBJ1-5; TRBD1 matches 8 bases. Germline CDR1 reads KGHSH; CDR2 reads LQKENI. After removal of 3 bases from V and 8 bases from J, the junction contained 9 bases not matched to a gene. The CDR3 covers 15 residues. Drawing the rest from reference TRBV18 and TRBJ1-5, the complete variable domain is NAGVMQNPRHLVRRRGQEARLRCSPMKGHSHVYWYRQLPEEGLKFMVYLQKENIIDESGMPKERFSAEFPKEGPSILRIQQVVRGDSAAYFCASSPFRGQDEPQHFGDGTRLSIL.

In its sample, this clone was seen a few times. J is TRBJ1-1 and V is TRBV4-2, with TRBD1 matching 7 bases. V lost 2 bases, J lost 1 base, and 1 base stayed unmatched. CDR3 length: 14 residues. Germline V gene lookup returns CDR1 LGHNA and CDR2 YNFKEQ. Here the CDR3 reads CASSQRTGNTEAFF. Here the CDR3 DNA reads TGTGCCAGCAGCCAAAGGACAGGGAACACTGAAGCTTTCTTT.

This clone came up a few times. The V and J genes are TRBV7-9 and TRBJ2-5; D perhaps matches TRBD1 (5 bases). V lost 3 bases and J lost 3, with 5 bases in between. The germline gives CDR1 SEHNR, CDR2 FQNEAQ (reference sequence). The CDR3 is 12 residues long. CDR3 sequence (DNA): TGTGCCAGCAGCTTGACAGAAGAGACCCAGTACTTC. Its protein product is CASSLTEETQYF.

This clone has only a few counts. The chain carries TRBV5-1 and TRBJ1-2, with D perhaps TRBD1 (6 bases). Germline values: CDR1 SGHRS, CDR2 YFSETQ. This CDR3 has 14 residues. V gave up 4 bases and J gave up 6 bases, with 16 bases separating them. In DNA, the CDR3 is TGCGCCAGCAGCCGGGACACCCTACGTGATGGCTACACCTTC. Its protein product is CASSRDTLRDGYTF.

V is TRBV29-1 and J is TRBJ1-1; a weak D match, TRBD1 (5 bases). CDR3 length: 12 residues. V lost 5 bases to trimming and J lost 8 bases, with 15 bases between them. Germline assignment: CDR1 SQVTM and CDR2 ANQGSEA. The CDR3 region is CSVSSGHLEAFF. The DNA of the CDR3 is TGCAGCGTTTCCTCCGGACACCTAGAAGCTTTCTTT.

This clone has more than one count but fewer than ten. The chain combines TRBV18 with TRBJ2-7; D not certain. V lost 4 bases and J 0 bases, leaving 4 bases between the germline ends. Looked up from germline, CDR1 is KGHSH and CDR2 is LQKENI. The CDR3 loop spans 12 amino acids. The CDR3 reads CASSLLSYEQYF. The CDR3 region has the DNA TGTGCCAGCTCACTCCTCTCCTACGAGCAGTACTTC.